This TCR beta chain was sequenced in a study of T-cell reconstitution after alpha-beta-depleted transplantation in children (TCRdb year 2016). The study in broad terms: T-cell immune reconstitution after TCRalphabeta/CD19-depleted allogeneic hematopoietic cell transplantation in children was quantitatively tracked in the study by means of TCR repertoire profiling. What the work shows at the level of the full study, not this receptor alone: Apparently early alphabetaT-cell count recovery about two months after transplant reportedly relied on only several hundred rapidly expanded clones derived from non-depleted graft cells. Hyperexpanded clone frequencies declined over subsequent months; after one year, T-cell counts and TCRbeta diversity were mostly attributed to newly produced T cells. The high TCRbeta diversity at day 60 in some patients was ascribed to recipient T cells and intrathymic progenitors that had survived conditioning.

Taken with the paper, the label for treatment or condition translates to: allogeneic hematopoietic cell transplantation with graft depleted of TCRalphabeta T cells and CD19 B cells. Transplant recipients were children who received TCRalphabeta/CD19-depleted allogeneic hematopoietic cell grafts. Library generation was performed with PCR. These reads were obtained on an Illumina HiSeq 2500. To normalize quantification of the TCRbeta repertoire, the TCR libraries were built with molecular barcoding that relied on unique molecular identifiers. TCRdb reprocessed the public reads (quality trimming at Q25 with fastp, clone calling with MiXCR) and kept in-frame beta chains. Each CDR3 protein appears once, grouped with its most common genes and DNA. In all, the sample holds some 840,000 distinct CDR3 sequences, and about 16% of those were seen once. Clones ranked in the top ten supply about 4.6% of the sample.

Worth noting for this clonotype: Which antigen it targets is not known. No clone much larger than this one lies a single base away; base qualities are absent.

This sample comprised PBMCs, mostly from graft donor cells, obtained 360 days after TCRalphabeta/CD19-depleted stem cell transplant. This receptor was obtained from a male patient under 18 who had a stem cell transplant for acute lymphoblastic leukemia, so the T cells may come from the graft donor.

CDR3 sequence: CASSLGGRGIEQYF. Here is the DNA: TGTGCCAGCAGTTTAGGAGGGAGGGGCATCGAGCAGTACTTC. This chain joins TRBV12-3 or TRBV12-4 to TRBJ2-7; TRBD2 matches 7 bases in the middle. Relative to germline, V is missing 1 base and J is missing 6 bases, with 6 bases of the junction outside any gene match. From the cysteine up to the phenylalanine, the CDR3 has a length of 14 residues. Of the read, only the CDR3 DNA is kept; its 42 bases are in frame from base 1.